The T cell receptor beta chain under discussion was sequenced for a study of blood T cell repertoires in COVID-19. The overall study: Samples representing acute and convalescent COVID-19 were sourced from the United States, Italy and Spain. In each case, the material was cDNA or gDNA derived from T cells, B-cell-depleted T cells, or PBMCs.

In the authors' workflow: Amplification of reference gene primers was used by the study to estimate nucleated cell counts. TCRdb keeps only in-frame clones here, not all; method: immunoSEQ multiplex PCR. V, J and clone size reflect that table, while D and trimming were determined from the DNA. The table includes around 250,000 clones, less than 85% detected once. The CDR3 runs to 16 residues. Unmatched junction bases numbered 3, after V lost 0 bases and J lost 4 bases. The germline V gene has CDR1 LGHDT and CDR2 YNNKEL (reference sequence). This TCR was sampled from a man in his fifties or sixties who had recovered from COVID-19. Sequencing was performed on peripheral blood. This chain uses TRBV3-1 (or the pseudogene TRBV3-2) with TRBJ2-1; TRBD2 agrees at 10 bases. The CDR3 reads CASSQDPTSGYNEQFF. For the CDR3, the DNA is TGTGCCAGCAGCCAAGATCCGACTAGCGGGTACAATGAGCAGTTCTTC.